The 26 T cell receptor beta chains below all came from one sample that was sequenced in a study of graft-versus-host responses after intestinal transplantation. Profiling relied on immunoSEQ multiplex PCR, and the TCRdb table lists in-frame clones only, not all of them. Altogether some 100,000 clones are present, over 80% being singletons, with the ten largest covering approximately 5.6%. The antigens these receptors bind are not known. The sample consisted of unstimulated CD8+ T cells sorted from spleen or lymph node cells, taken before intestinal transplant. Receptor source: a human donor who received an intestinal transplant.

The V gene is TRBV11-2, the J gene TRBJ2-7; TRBD2 might be the D (6 bases). CDR1 is SGHAT and CDR2 is FQNNGV in the germline V gene. V was cut by 0 bases and J by 3 bases, with 12 bases left in between. The CDR3 is 15 residues long. CDR3 region: CASSLEAGTHYEQYF. CDR3 DNA sequence: TGTGCCAGCAGCTTAGAGGCAGGGACTCACTACGAGCAGTACTTC.

The chain is built from TRBV2 and TRBJ1-1; no reliable D call. The CDR3 contains 10 residues. Germline V gene data show CDR1 as SNHLY and CDR2 as FYNNEI. V dropped 7 bases and J dropped 4 bases, with 4 bases sitting between them. CDR3 amino acids: CASMGTEAFF. CDR3 in DNA: TGTGCCAGCATGGGCACTGAAGCTTTCTTT.

The CDR3 DNA reads TGTGCCAGCAGCCATCCGGGACTAGCGGGAGATGAGCAGTTCTTC. Translating gives CASSHPGLAGDEQFF. J is TRBJ2-1 and V is TRBV9; 14 nucleotides match TRBD2. Trimming removed 4 bases from V and 8 bases from J; junction bases left unmatched: 5. This CDR3 has 15 amino acids. In germline, CDR1 is SGDLS, CDR2 YYNGEE. The full variable domain, its missing parts supplied by reference TRBV9 and TRBJ2-1, is DSGVTQTPKHLITATGQRVTLRCSPRSGDLSVYWYQQSLDQGLQFLIQYYNGEERAKGNILERFSAQQFPDLHSELNLSSLELGDSALYFCASSHPGLAGDEQFFGPGTRLTVL.

The chain couples TRBV5-6 to TRBJ2-5, with D possibly being TRBD2 (5 bases). The germline gives CDR1 SGHDT, CDR2 YYEEEE. Trimming shortened V by 3 bases and J by 2 bases, and 11 bases separated the two germline ends. This CDR3 spans 14 amino acids. The CDR3 coding sequence is TGTGCCAGCAGCTCTACCGGGGTACAAGAGACCCAGTACTTC. This translates into CASSSTGVQETQYF.

The rearrangement links TRBV13 to TRBJ1-2, with 7 positions matching TRBD1. With 3 bases clipped from V and 4 bases from J, the junction kept 8 bases outside the gene matches. The germline V gene has CDR1 PRHDT and CDR2 FYEKMQ (reference sequence). This CDR3 is built from 15 residues. The CDR3 DNA follows: TGTGCCAGCAGCTTCTTGTATCGACAGGGCTATGGCTACACCTTC. Its protein product is CASSFLYRQGYGYTF. The full variable domain, rest sourced from reference TRBV13 and TRBJ1-2, is AAGVIQSPRHLIKEKRETATLKCYPIPRHDTVYWYQQGPGQDPQFLISFYEKMQSDKGSIPDRFSAQQFSDYHSELNMSSLELGDSALYFCASSFLYRQGYGYTFGSGTRLTVV.

The CDR3 sequence is CASRGLADEQFF. CDR3 nucleotide sequence: TGTGCCAGCAGGGGACTAGCGGATGAGCAGTTCTTC. The V call is TRBV5-6, the J call TRBJ2-1; 11 bases line up with TRBD2. This CDR3 region has 12 residues. V lost 5 bases and J lost 8; bases outside the gene matches: 0. CDR1 is SGHDT, CDR2 YYEEEE, per germline. The variable domain in full, completed from reference TRBV5-6 and TRBJ2-1, reads DAGVTQSPTHLIKTRGQQVTLRCSPKSGHDTVSWYQQALGQGPQFIFQYYEEEERQRGNFPDRFSGHQFPNYSSELNVNALLLGDSALYLCASRGLADEQFFGPGTRLTVL.

As concerns this clone: One end of the junction varies from germline; a read error may be responsible. The genes are TRBV5-6 and TRBJ2-5; D might be TRBD2 (7 bases). Germline CDR1 and CDR2: SGHDT and YYEEEE. CDR3 length equals 15 residues. The CDR3 is CVSSLEGGIQETQYF. CDR3 in DNA: TGTGTCAGCAGCTTGGAGGGGGGGATCCAAGAGACCCAGTACTTC.

This clone was seen only once. The V and J genes are TRBV7-3 and TRBJ2-1, with a possible D match to TRBD1 (5 bases). CDR1 SGHTA and CDR2 FQGTGA come from the germline V gene. CDR3 size: 14 residues. V was pared by 5 bases and J by 2 bases, with 10 bases between. CDR3 sequence: CASSPVGAYNEQFF. The DNA of the CDR3 is TGTGCCAGCAGCCCAGTAGGGGCCTACAATGAGCAGTTCTTC.

The CDR3 region is CASSLTFSGDLEQYF. The CDR3, as DNA: TGCGCCAGCAGCTTGACCTTTTCGGGAGACCTAGAGCAGTACTTC. The J gene is TRBJ2-7, the V gene TRBV5-1, with D tentatively TRBD2 (6 bases). CDR1 is SGHRS, CDR2 YFSETQ, per germline. Trimming stripped 1 base from V and 7 bases from J, with 18 bases between. CDR3 length equals 15 residues.

The rearrangement joins TRBV7-6 to TRBJ2-1; the D gene is possibly TRBD2 (6 bases). The length of the CDR3 is 14 residues. The V gene lost 5 bases and the J gene lost 8 bases, with 16 bases spanning the gap. Germline loops: CDR1 SGHVS, CDR2 FNYEAQ. The CDR3 DNA reads TGTGCCAGCAGCGCCTCCGGGACTCGTTATGAGCAGTTCTTC. It encodes CASSASGTRYEQFF.

The chain joins TRBV30 to TRBJ2-7, with D perhaps matching TRBD2 (7 bases). The CDR3 covers 13 residues. Trimming shortened V by 6 bases and J by 6 bases, and 18 bases separated the two germline ends. The germline V gene has CDR1 GTSNPN and CDR2 SVGIG (reference sequence). In nucleotides, the CDR3 is TGTGCCTGTGAGGGGGGGGTAGGGAGCGAGCAGTACTTC. As protein: CACEGGVGSEQYF.

This clone was counted only a few times. The V call is TRBV2, the J call TRBJ1-5; unclear D gene. V shed 3 bases and J shed 2 bases, with 11 bases lying between them. The CDR3 totals 15 residues. CDR1 SNHLY and CDR2 FYNNEI come from the germline V gene. CDR3 coding DNA: TGTGCCAGCAGTGACGATTATGGGGGCAATCAGCCCCAGCATTTT. Its translation is CASSDDYGGNQPQHF. Full variable domain (missing parts from reference TRBV2 and TRBJ1-5): EPEVTQTPSHQVTQMGQEVILRCVPISNHLYFYWYRQILGQKVEFLVSFYNNEISEKSEIFDDQFSVERPDGSNFTLKIRSTKLEDSAMYFCASSDDYGGNQPQHFGDGTRLSIL.

The J gene is TRBJ2-5, the V gene TRBV10-2, with a weak D call TRBD1 (6 bases). The germline V and J ends were trimmed by 7 bases and 2 bases, with 14 bases remaining between them. CDR1 WSHSY and CDR2 SAAADI come from the germline V gene. The CDR3 contains 14 residues. DNA for the CDR3: TGCGCCAGCAAATTGCCGGGACAACAAGAGACCCAGTACTTC. Translated, it gives CASKLPGQQETQYF.

The rearrangement joins TRBV6-5 to TRBJ2-5, with D unclear. Germline CDR1 reads MNHEY; CDR2 reads SVGAGI. Deletions cut 5 bases from V and 10 bases from J, with 11 bases between. The CDR3 extends over 11 amino acids. CDR3 sequence (DNA): TGTGCCAGCAGTGAAGGAGTGATCCAGTACTTC. It is translated as CASSEGVIQYF.

The V call is TRBV11-2, the J call TRBJ1-1; D uncertain. The CDR3 consists of 15 residues. With 1 base removed from V and 1 base from J, the gap between germline ends came to 10 bases. Per germline, CDR1 SGHAT and CDR2 FQNNGV. The CDR3: CASSLGAYGNTEAFF. The CDR3 coding sequence is TGTGCCAGCAGCTTAGGGGCTTATGGGAACACTGAAGCTTTCTTT.

This clone was detected only once. This chain connects TRBV4-1 to TRBJ2-3, with 10 bases fitting TRBD2. The CDR3 sequence is 16 residues long. Germline lookup yields CDR1 MGHRA and CDR2 YSYEKL. V was pared by 2 bases and J by 5 bases, with 7 bases of the junction left unmatched. The CDR3 region is CASSQWGAGGKDTQYF. Written as DNA, the CDR3 is TGCGCCAGCAGCCAATGGGGAGCGGGAGGGAAAGATACGCAGTATTTT.

V and J are TRBV11-3 and TRBJ1-1; no reliable D call. V dropped 0 bases and J dropped 2 bases, with 4 bases sitting between them. This CDR3 contains 13 residues. Looked up from germline, CDR1 is SGHNT and CDR2 is YENEEA. The CDR3 coding sequence is TGTGCCAGCAGCTTAGACCCAAACACTGAAGCTTTCTTT. Translated, it gives CASSLDPNTEAFF. The full variable domain, rest sourced from reference TRBV11-3 and TRBJ1-1, is EAGVVQSPRYKIIEKKQPVAFWCNPISGHNTLYWYLQNLGQGPELLIRYENEEAVDDSQLPKDRFSAERLKGVDSTLKIQPAELGDSAVYLCASSLDPNTEAFFGQGTRLTVV.

This clone was recorded once. The V and J genes are TRBV6-5 and TRBJ2-5, with a possible D match to TRBD2 (6 bases). The CDR3 has 16 residues. Germline V lookup: CDR1 MNHEY, CDR2 SVGAGI. Trimming left V 0 bases short and J 5 bases short, with 16 bases between. CDR3 protein: CASSYSMPAGGETQYF. CDR3 DNA sequence: TGTGCCAGCAGTTACTCGATGCCAGCGGGTGGGGAGACCCAGTACTTC.

This chain links TRBV5-1 with TRBJ2-2; TRBD1 matches at 7 bases. Germline V gene data show CDR1 as SGHRS and CDR2 as YFSETQ. The V gene end was trimmed by 5 bases and the J gene end by 7 bases; junction bases not matched to a gene: 8. The CDR3 has 14 residues. The CDR3 loop reads CASSYATGHGELFF. DNA of the CDR3: TGCGCCAGCAGTTATGCGACAGGGCACGGGGAGCTGTTTTTT.

The chain links TRBV5-6 to TRBJ1-3; tentative D call: TRBD1 (5 bases). The CDR3 has 15 residues. V gave up 4 bases and J gave up 8 bases, with 19 bases separating them. Germline V CDR1 and CDR2: SGHDT, YYEEEE. This CDR3 is CASSQVGETIDTIYF. CDR3 DNA: TGTGCCAGCAGCCAAGTAGGGGAGACGATAGACACCATATATTTT.

This clone was picked up one time. The chain joins TRBV19 to TRBJ2-5, with 12 bases fitting TRBD2. The V and J ends lost 3 bases and 2 bases, in that order; junction bases with no gene match: 4. Germline lookup yields CDR1 LNHDA and CDR2 SQIVND (reference sequence). The CDR3 covers 16 residues. This CDR3 is CASSILGLAGQETQYF. As DNA, the CDR3 is TGTGCCAGTAGTATCCTCGGACTAGCGGGGCAAGAGACCCAGTACTTC.

This clone was counted between two and nine times. J is TRBJ2-7 and V is TRBV7-9, with 9 bases fitting TRBD1. CDR3 length: 16 residues. Germline V gene lookup returns CDR1 SEHNR and CDR2 FQNEAQ (reference sequence). The V and J ends lost 3 bases and 2 bases, in that order; junction bases with no gene match: 8. The CDR3 is CASSFTGQGSAYEQYF. For the CDR3, the DNA is TGTGCCAGCAGCTTCACCGGACAGGGGTCCGCCTACGAGCAGTACTTC.

This sequence joins TRBV15 and TRBJ2-1, with TRBD2 matching over 11 bases. Germline V lookup: CDR1 LNHNV, CDR2 YYDKDF (reference sequence). The CDR3 has 13 residues. V shed 7 bases and J 9 bases; nucleotides not matched to a gene: 5. The CDR3 DNA sequence: TGTGCCACCACATCTAGCGGGAGGACTGAGCAGTTCTTC. It encodes CATTSSGRTEQFF. Full variable domain (outside the CDR3, taken from reference TRBV15 and TRBJ2-1): DAMVIQNPRYQVTQFGKPVTLSCSQTLNHNVMYWYQQKSSQAPKLLFHYYDKDFNNEADTPDNFQSRRPNTSFCFLDIRSPGLGDTAMYLCATTSSGRTEQFFGPGTRLTVL.

V and J are TRBV11-1 and TRBJ2-7, with D uncertain. Germline V gene data show CDR1 as SGHAT and CDR2 as FQDESV (reference sequence). V lost 5 bases and J lost 6, with 11 bases in between. The CDR3 consists of 12 residues. The CDR3 nucleotides are TGTGCCAGCAGCGATTCAAGTTCCGAGCAGTACTTC. Protein sequence: CASSDSSSEQYF. The whole variable domain, filled in from reference TRBV11-1 and TRBJ2-7, reads EAEVAQSPRYKITEKSQAVAFWCDPISGHATLYWYRQILGQGPELLVQFQDESVVDDSQLPKDRFSAERLKGVDSTLKIQPAELGDSAMYLCASSDSSSEQYFGPGTRLTVT.

This sequence joins TRBV28 and TRBJ2-7; TRBD2 agrees at 7 bases. The germline V gene has CDR1 MDHEN and CDR2 SYDVKM. The CDR3 covers 19 residues. The junction had 24 bases not matched to a gene; V was cut back by 5 bases and J by 5 bases. For the CDR3, the DNA is TGTGCCAGCAGTACCTTGTGGGGCCGATGGAGGACTAGAGGTGACGAGCAGTACTTC. Translated: CASSTLWGRWRTRGDEQYF. Drawing the rest from reference TRBV28 and TRBJ2-7, the complete variable domain is DVKVTQSSRYLVKRTGEKVFLECVQDMDHENMFWYRQDPGLGLRLIYFSYDVKMKEKGDIPEGYSVSREKKERFSLILESASTNQTSMYLCASSTLWGRWRTRGDEQYFGPGTRLTVT.

J is TRBJ2-2 and V is TRBV6-1, with TRBD2 matching 12 bases. J lost 4 bases, V lost 4 bases, and 10 bases had no gene match. This CDR3 spans 18 amino acids. In germline, CDR1 is MNHNS, CDR2 SASEGT. The CDR3 region is CASSGWLAGGPLTGELFF. CDR3 sequence (DNA): TGTGCCAGCAGTGGGTGGCTAGCGGGAGGGCCTCTCACCGGGGAGCTGTTTTTT.